The source of this T cell receptor beta chain is a study of identical twins (dated by TCRdb to about 2016). A note on the overall study: TCR alpha and beta repertoires from monozygotic twins, unrelated adults of various ages and cord blood were deep-sequenced to test whether fetal clonotypes persist. Replicate twin experiments were performed at different times using different library preparation protocols to rule out contamination.

Library preparation used 5' RACE. The data were produced on an Illumina HiSeq 2000. Template switching introduced a universal primer binding site; the final cDNA contained a unique molecular identifier, enabling accurate counting of TCR cDNA molecules. First-strand cDNA for TCR alpha and beta chains was synthesized from specific primers in the conserved constant-segment region. To control for contamination, every cDNA library carried two barcodes: a SMART-Mk sample barcode plus Illumina barcodes. Two successive PCR steps introduced TruSeq adapter sequences along with Illumina sample barcodes. The TCR alpha and beta cDNA libraries were sequenced on the Illumina HiSeq platform using custom primers. Turning to the authors' computational methods: MiGEC processed the raw reads to extract unique molecular identifiers, while MiXCR was used to determine the CDR3 positions. Recombination models were inferred per individual with the repgenHMM and IGoR tools using an EM algorithm. Shared clonotypes were analyzed with the tcR package in R, and sharing was normalized by the product of cloneset sizes. To study raw recombination free of thymic and clonal selection effects, out-of-frame nonproductive sequences were analyzed. TCRdb applied fastp at Q25 and MiXCR to the public reads, then kept only in-frame beta chains. Each record represents a unique CDR3 protein, reported with the most common genes and DNA among its rows. The V and J calls were not made by the authors but by TCRdb's processing. This sample lists about 520,000 distinct CDR3 sequences; 22% were detected once. Of the sample, 0.91% is held by the ten largest clones.

Study-level results and caveats: Excess twin sharing in beta out-of-frame sequences was weaker because fewer shared sequences lowered the signal-to-noise ratio. Zero-insertion analyses could be partly confounded by invariant T cells such as MAIT and iNKT, though diverse VJ usage argued against such confounding for most clonotypes. Abundant cord blood beta clonotypes had fewer insertions, young adult naive repertoires showed a similar but weaker trend, and memory repertoires showed no such trend. In monozygotic twins, out-of-frame TCR alpha sharing was systematically underestimated by recombination models, although the models agreed with sharing between unrelated individuals. Because the same donors could not be followed over many years, the conclusions relied on cross-sectional statistical analysis. Compared with coincidental sharing between unrelated individuals, out-of-frame TCR alpha sequences shared between twins had an excess of sequences with low generation probability.

All donors were healthy Caucasians. Three pairs of female monozygotic twins, all aged roughly 18 to 29 years, were included in the twin cohort. CD4+ and CD8+ T cell populations were isolated with positive isolation kits from Invitrogen. This clonotype appeared a few times. No antigen is known for it. It has no much larger one-base neighbor in the sample; base qualities were not kept. These data were also filed under a second study, of T cells expressing NK-cell markers. As the second paper documents: Fewer than ten donors provided sorted CD3+CD56+NKG2C+, CD3+CD56+NKG2C- and CD3+CD56-NKG2C+ T-cell subsets, whose TCR beta-chain repertoires were profiled. Among the eight sequenced donors, only one was HCMV-seronegative, while the other seven were HCMV-seropositive. To restrict sorting to alphabetaTCR-expressing T cells, an anti-gammadeltaTCR antibody was added in several experiments. In six donors, the dominant CD3+CD56+NKG2C+ clonotypes were found to rank among the top 10 CD8+ clonotypes and to make up about 1.0-7.0% of CD8+ T cells. Those dominant clonotypes were again the most abundant among CD3+CD56-NKG2C+ cells in several donors, at about 25-65%. Whether the expanded NKG2C-expressing T cell clones were specific for HCMV antigens remained unclear. Randomly selected healthy volunteers, three men and five women, were used as the eight sequenced donors. A commercial ELISA kit detecting HCMV-specific IgG in serum was used to determine HCMV serostatus. MIGEC was used to demultiplex reads and group reads by UMI, and MiTCR was used to assemble and quantify clonotypes. To exclude erroneous sequences, any TCR cDNA sequence not supported by at least two reads was discarded. The tcR package was used for downstream repertoire analysis, with clonotypes matched between fractions based on CDR3 nucleotide sequence plus V segment. Antigen specificity was annotated against VDJdb with VDJmatch, allowing one amino acid substitution in CDR3.

The sample comprised CD4+ T cells sorted from blood. This TCR was sampled from a woman between 18 and 29 years old in good health.

The CDR3 has the sequence CASSPTPSGRMTDTQYF. At the DNA level, the sequence is TGTGCCAGCAGCCCCACCCCTAGCGGGAGGATGACAGATACGCAGTATTTT. The sequence joins TRBV11-3 to TRBJ2-3; 11 nucleotides in the junction match TRBD2. Taken from the germline V gene, the CDR1 and CDR2 loops are SGHNT and YENEEA. Here V drops 5 bases and J drops 3 bases, and the junction holds 10 bases not matched to any gene. The CDR3, from cysteine to phenylalanine, totals 17 residues. CDR3 DNA is the only sequence kept; it has 51 bases, read in frame from the first base.